What follows are 14 T cell receptor beta chains derived from one specimen sequenced in a study of T cells in Graves' hyperthyroidism and ophthalmopathy. RNA transcripts were the template for amplifying TCR beta CDR3 regions. TCR CDR3 regions were first amplified by RT-PCR with HTBI primers. MiXCR, applied by TCRdb to the multiplex PCR reads, yields one record per CDR3 protein. The sample yields about 600,000 distinct CDR3 sequences, 14% seen once. The sample taken for sequencing was blood. The receptors shown here come from a woman under 30 with Graves' ophthalmopathy.

The sample holds many counts of this clonotype. This CDR3 reads CASSSGHGYEQYF. DNA for the CDR3: TGTGCCAGCTCATCGGGACACGGGTACGAGCAGTACTTC. The rearrangement joins TRBV18 to TRBJ2-7, with D possibly matching TRBD1 (6 bases). V was pared by 5 bases and J by 4 bases, with 12 bases between. This CDR3 contains 13 residues. Germline CDR1 KGHSH, CDR2 LQKENI.

This clonotype was seen ten or more times. The chain is built from TRBV3-1 and TRBJ2-7; weak D call: TRBD2 (5 bases). Germline values: CDR1 LGHDT, CDR2 YNNKEL (reference sequence). The CDR3 runs 13 residues. Trimming took 4 bases from V and 4 from J, leaving 11 bases between them. The CDR3 DNA sequence: TGTGCCAGCAGCCGGATCGGGAAATACGAGCAGTACTTC. This translates into CASSRIGKYEQYF.

This clonotype has at least ten counts. The chain employs TRBV29-1 and TRBJ2-3; TRBD1 aligns across 8 bases. The V gene end was trimmed by 4 bases and the J gene end by 2 bases; junction bases not matched to a gene: 5. CDR1 and CDR2 (germline): SQVTM, ANQGSEA. CDR3 length: 14 amino acids. CDR3 sequence reads: CSVGQGATTDTQYF. For the CDR3, the DNA is TGCAGCGTTGGTCAGGGGGCCACCACAGATACGCAGTATTTT.

This clonotype was observed many times. The chain joins TRBV2 to TRBJ2-7; D gene uncertain. The V gene's germline CDR1 is SNHLY and CDR2 FYNNEI. V was pared by 8 bases and J by 3 bases, with 8 bases between. The CDR3 has 11 amino acids. CDR3 amino acids: CASAAVYEQYF. DNA of the CDR3: TGTGCCAGCGCCGCGGTCTACGAGCAGTACTTC.

This clonotype has ten or more counts. This chain uses TRBV13 with TRBJ1-5; the D is unclear. Germline assignment: CDR1 PRHDT and CDR2 FYEKMQ (reference sequence). This CDR3 has 13 residues. V was pared by 4 bases and J by 2 bases, with 6 bases between. The CDR3 loop reads CASSSQGNQPQHF. The CDR3 DNA sequence: TGTGCCAGCAGCTCGCAGGGCAATCAGCCCCAGCATTTT.

This clonotype was detected many times. The chain recombines TRBV28 with TRBJ2-5, with 7 bases that match TRBD2. Germline CDR1 reads MDHEN; CDR2 reads SYDVKM. The CDR3 runs 15 residues. The ends lost 3 bases at V and 3 bases at J; junction bases unmatched: 7. The DNA for the CDR3 is TGTGCCAGCAGTTTCCAGCGGGGAGGGGAAGAGACCCAGTACTTC. Amino acid sequence: CASSFQRGGEETQYF.

This clonotype has just a few counts. The V and J genes are TRBV30 and TRBJ2-5; 13 nucleotides match TRBD2. Germline CDR1 reads GTSNPN; CDR2 reads SVGIG (reference sequence). CDR3 size: 17 residues. Germline trimming cut 2 bases from V and 3 bases from J; bases unmatched to any gene: 9. The CDR3 sequence is CAWSFSRTSGSEETQYF. CDR3 in DNA: TGTGCCTGGAGTTTCTCCCGGACTAGCGGGAGTGAAGAGACCCAGTACTTC. The entire variable domain, with the rest obtained from reference TRBV30 and TRBJ2-5, is as follows: SQTIHQWPATLVQPVGSPLSLECTVEGTSNPNLYWYRQAAGRGLQLLFYSVGIGQISSEVPQNLSASRPQDRQFILSSKKLLLSDSGFYLCAWSFSRTSGSEETQYFGPGTRLLVL.

The sample holds a few counts of this clonotype. The chain uses TRBV7-8 and TRBJ1-3; D might be TRBD1 (5 bases). CDR3 length equals 13 residues. The V and J ends lost 6 bases and 4 bases respectively, with 10 bases between them. CDR1 is SGHVS, CDR2 FQNEAQ, per germline. CDR3 residues: CASRLTVGNTIYF. As DNA, the CDR3 is TGTGCCAGCAGGTTGACAGTAGGAAACACCATATATTTT.

This chain joins TRBV12-5 and TRBJ1-2, with 8 bases matching TRBD1. The CDR3 runs 17 residues. V dropped 1 base and J dropped 3; count of bases not matched to a gene: 10. Looked up from germline, CDR1 is LGHNT and CDR2 is FRNRAP. CDR3 amino acids: CASGLALYQGADYGYTF. CDR3 DNA sequence: TGTGCTAGTGGTTTGGCCCTCTATCAGGGGGCCGACTATGGCTACACCTTC.

V and J are TRBV5-6 and TRBJ1-4; TRBD1 matches at 7 bases. CDR3 length: 17 amino acids. The V and J ends lost 3 bases and 0 bases, in that order; junction bases with no gene match: 8. Germline CDR1 reads SGHDT; CDR2 reads YYEEEE. DNA of the CDR3: TGTGCCAGCAGCTACAAGACAGGGTACGCAACTAATGAAAAACTGTTTTTT. Protein product: CASSYKTGYATNEKLFF.

This clonotype was found many times. The chain carries TRBV7-9 and TRBJ2-5; D is undetermined. The V gene lost 5 bases and the J gene lost 1 base, with 5 bases spanning the gap. CDR3 length equals 12 residues. The germline gives CDR1 SEHNR, CDR2 FQNEAQ (reference sequence). The CDR3 protein is CASSPAQETQYF. The CDR3 DNA follows: TGTGCCAGCAGCCCCGCCCAAGAGACCCAGTACTTC.

The V gene is TRBV7-9, the J gene TRBJ2-2, with 8 bases identical to TRBD1. The germline V gene encodes CDR1 SEHNR and CDR2 FQNEAQ (reference sequence). The CDR3 contains 15 residues. Losses at the gene ends were 3 bases for V and 5 bases for J; bases not matched to a gene: 5. The CDR3 nucleotides read TGTGCCAGCAGCTTCAATAGGGACAGGACCGGGGAGCTGTTTTTT. It codes for CASSFNRDRTGELFF.

This clonotype was counted a few times. The chain couples TRBV9 to TRBJ2-1; either TRBD1 or TRBD2 may fit D (5 bases each). In germline, CDR1 is SGDLS, CDR2 YYNGEE. Trimming removed 2 bases at V and 4 bases at J, with 10 bases between. This CDR3 is 14 amino acids long. The CDR3 reads CASSVGDGYNEQFF. The DNA of the CDR3 is TGTGCCAGCAGCGTGGGGGACGGTTACAATGAGCAGTTCTTC.

The chain uses TRBV11-2 and TRBJ2-3; the D gene is possibly TRBD1 (5 bases). The CDR3 runs 13 residues. In germline, CDR1 is SGHAT, CDR2 FQNNGV. V was pared by 5 bases and J by 3 bases, with 9 bases between. CDR3 bases: TGTGCCAGCAGCACCAGACAGACAGATACGCAGTATTTT. It specifies CASSTRQTDTQYF.